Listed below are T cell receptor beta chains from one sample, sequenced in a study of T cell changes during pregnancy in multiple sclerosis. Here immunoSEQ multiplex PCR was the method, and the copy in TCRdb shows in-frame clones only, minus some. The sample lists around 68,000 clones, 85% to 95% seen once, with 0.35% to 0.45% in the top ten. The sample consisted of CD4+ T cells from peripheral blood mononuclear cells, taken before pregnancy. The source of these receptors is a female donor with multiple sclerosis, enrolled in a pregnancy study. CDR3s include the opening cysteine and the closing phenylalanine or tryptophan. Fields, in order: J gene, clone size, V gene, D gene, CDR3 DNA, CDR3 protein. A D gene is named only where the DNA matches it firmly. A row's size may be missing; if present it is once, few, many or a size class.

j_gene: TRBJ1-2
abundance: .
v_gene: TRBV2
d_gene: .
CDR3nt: TGTGCCAGCAGTGGAGCAGAAGGGAGGAGGTATGGCTACACCTTC
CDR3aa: CASSGAEGRRYGYTF

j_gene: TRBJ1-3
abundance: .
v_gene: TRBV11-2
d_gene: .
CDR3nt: TGTGCCAGCAGCCCCCTGCCCTCGGACAGATATGGAAACACCATATATTTT
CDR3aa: CASSPLPSDRYGNTIYF

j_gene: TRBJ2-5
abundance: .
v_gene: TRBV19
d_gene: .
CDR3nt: TGTGCCAGTAGTAGTCCAGACAGGTACCAAGAGACCCAGTACTTC
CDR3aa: CASSSPDRYQETQYF

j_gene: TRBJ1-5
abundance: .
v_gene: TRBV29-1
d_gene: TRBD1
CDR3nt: TGCAGCGTCCGCGGGACAGGGGGCAAAGATAGCAATCAGCCCCAGCATTTT
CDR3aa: CSVRGTGGKDSNQPQHF

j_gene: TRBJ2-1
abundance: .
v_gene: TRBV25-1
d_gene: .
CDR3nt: TGTGCCAGCAGTGAACGACTAGGGGCCTCTAATGAGCAGTTCTTC
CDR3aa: CASSERLGASNEQFF

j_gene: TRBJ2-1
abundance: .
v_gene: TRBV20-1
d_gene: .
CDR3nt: TGCAGTGCCCTCGGTACTGAGCAGTTCTTC
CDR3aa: CSALGTEQFF

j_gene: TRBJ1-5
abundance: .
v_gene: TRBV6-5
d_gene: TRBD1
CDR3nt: TGTGCCAGCAGTCCACAGGGGAGCAATCAGCCCCAGCATTTT
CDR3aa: CASSPQGSNQPQHF

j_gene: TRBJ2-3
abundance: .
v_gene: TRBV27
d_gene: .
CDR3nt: TGTGCCAGCAGTTTATCGGGACAAAACACAGATACGCAGTATTTT
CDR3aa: CASSLSGQNTDTQYF

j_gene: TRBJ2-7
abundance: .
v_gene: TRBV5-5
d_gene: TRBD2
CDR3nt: TGTGCCAGCAGCTTGGCCGGAGCGGGGGTCTACGAGCAGTACTTC
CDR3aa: CASSLAGAGVYEQYF

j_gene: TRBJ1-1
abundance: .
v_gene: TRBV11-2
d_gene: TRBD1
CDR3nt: TGTGCCAGCAGCTCCGGTGCGAGACAGGGACTCACTGAAGCTTTCTTT
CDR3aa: CASSSGARQGLTEAFF

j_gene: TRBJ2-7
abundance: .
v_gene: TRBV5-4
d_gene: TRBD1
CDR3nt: TGTGCCAGCAGCCCGGGACAGGGGCCCAAATACGAGCAGTACTTC
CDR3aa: CASSPGQGPKYEQYF

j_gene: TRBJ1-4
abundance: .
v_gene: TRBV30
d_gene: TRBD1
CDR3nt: TGTGCCTGGAGTCTCCCCGGGACAGGGGGTGAAAAACTGTTTTTT
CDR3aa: CAWSLPGTGGEKLFF

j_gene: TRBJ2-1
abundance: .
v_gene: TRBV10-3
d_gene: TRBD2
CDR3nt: TGTGCCATCAGTGAGTCTAGGGGTAGCGGGAGCTCCTACAATGAGCAGTTCTTC
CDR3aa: CAISESRGSGSSYNEQFF

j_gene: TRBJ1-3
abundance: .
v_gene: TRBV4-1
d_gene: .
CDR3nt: TGCGCCAGCAGCCAAGCGGGAAACACCATATATTTT
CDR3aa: CASSQAGNTIYF

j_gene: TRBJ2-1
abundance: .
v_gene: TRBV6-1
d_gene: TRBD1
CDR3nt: TGTGCCAGCCTAGGGACAGGGGGTACCGATGAGCAGTTCTTC
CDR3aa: CASLGTGGTDEQFF

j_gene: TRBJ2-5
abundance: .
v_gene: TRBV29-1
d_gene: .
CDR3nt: TGCAGCGTCGTCCTACCCGGGAGCAAAGAGACCCAGTACTTC
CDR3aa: CSVVLPGSKETQYF

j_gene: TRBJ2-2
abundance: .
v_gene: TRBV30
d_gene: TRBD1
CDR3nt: TGTGCCTGGAAGGGACAGGGGGTGCCCGGGGAGCTGTTTTTT
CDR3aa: CAWKGQGVPGELFF

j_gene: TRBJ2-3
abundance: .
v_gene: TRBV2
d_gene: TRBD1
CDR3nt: TGTGCCAGCAGTATCGGGACAGGGGGCGTCGGAGATACGCAGTATTTT
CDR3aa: CASSIGTGGVGDTQYF

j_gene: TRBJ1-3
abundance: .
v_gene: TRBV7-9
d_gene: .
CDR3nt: TGTGCCAGCAGCGTACAGGGTGCTGGAAACACCATATATTTT
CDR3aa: CASSVQGAGNTIYF

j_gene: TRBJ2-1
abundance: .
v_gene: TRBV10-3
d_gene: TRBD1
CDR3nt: TGTGCCATCCAGGACAGGGTGATGAATGAGCAGTTCTTC
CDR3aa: CAIQDRVMNEQFF

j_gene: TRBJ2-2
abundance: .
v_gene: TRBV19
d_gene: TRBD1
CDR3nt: TGTGCCAGTAGGTTCGACAGGGCCAACACCGGGGAGCTGTTTTTT
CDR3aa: CASRFDRANTGELFF

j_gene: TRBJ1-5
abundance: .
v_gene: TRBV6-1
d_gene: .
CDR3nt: TGTGCCACCACAGATGGGGGGGAACAGCCCCAGCATTTT
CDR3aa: CATTDGGEQPQHF

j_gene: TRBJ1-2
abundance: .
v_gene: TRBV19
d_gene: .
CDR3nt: TGTGCCAGTACCCCGGACAGCGTTCCCTATGGCTACACCTTC
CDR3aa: CASTPDSVPYGYTF

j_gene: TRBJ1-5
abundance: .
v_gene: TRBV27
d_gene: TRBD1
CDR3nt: TGTGCCAGCAGAAGGACAGGCTCGAACCAGCCCCAGCATTTT
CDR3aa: CASRRTGSNQPQHF

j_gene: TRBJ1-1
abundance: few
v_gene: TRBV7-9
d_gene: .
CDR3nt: TGTGCCAGCAGCTTATTAATCACTGAAGCTTTCTTT
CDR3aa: CASSLLITEAFF

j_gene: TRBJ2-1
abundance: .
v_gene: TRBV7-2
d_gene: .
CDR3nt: TGTGCCAGCAGCTTAACCCCACCACCGGGTCTCAATGAGCAGTTCTTC
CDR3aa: CASSLTPPPGLNEQFF

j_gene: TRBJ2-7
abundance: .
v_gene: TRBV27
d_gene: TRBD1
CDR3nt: TGTGCCAGCAGTCTCGACCGGGACAGGAGCTCCTACGAGCAGTACTTC
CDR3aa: CASSLDRDRSSYEQYF

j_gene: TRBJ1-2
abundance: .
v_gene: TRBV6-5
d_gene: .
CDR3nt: TGTGCCAGCAGCCCCACAGGGCTCTATGGCTACACCTTC
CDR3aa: CASSPTGLYGYTF

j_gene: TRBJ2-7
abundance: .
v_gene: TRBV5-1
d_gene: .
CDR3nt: TGCGCCAGCAGCTTGGAAGGGACAAGTTACGAGCAGTACTTC
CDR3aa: CASSLEGTSYEQYF

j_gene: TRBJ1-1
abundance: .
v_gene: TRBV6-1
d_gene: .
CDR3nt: TGTGCCAGCAGGGAGGACAGTCTACGTACCCAAGCTTTCTTT
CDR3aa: CASREDSLRTQAFF

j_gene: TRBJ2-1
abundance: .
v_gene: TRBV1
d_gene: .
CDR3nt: TGCACCAGCAGCCAATTTCCTAGCAGCAATGAGCAGTTCTTC
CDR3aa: CTSSQFPSSNEQFF

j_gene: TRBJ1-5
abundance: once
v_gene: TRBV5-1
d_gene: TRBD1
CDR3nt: TGCGCCAGCAGCTTGACGGGACAGGGTGATCAGCCCCAGCATTTT
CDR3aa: CASSLTGQGDQPQHF

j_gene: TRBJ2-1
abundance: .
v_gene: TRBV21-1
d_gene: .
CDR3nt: TGTGCCAGCAGTAGACGCTCGGGAGGTCTTATGGTCGAGCAGTTCTTC
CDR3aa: CASSRRSGGLMVEQFF

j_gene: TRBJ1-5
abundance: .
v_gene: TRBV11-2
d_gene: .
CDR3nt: TGTGCCAGCAGCTCCGGTAGCAATCAGCCCCAGCATTTT
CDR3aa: CASSSGSNQPQHF

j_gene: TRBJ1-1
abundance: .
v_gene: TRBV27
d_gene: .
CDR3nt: TGTGCCAGCAGTTTATTAGGGGGGGACACTGAAGCTTTCTTT
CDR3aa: CASSLLGGDTEAFF

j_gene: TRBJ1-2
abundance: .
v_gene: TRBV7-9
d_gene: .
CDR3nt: TGTGCCAGCAGCTTAGACAGGGATTATGGCTACACCTTC
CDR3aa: CASSLDRDYGYTF

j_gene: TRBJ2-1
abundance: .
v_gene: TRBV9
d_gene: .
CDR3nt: TGTGCCAGCGGCCCCCCGGGAGTTGTGAATGAGCAGTTCTTC
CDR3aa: CASGPPGVVNEQFF

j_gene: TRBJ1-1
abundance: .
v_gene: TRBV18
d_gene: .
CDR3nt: TGTGCCAGCTCACCACCACAGGTGAACACTGAAGCTTTCTTT
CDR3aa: CASSPPQVNTEAFF

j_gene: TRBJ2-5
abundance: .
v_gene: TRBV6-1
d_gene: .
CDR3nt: TGTGCCAGCAGTGAAGCGGGTCTCCGGAGGTACCAAGAGACCCAGTACTTC
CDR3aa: CASSEAGLRRYQETQYF

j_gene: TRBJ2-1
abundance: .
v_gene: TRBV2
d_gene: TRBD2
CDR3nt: TGTGCCAGCAATCCGGGAGGGAGGTTCGATGAGCAGTTCTTC
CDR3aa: CASNPGGRFDEQFF